The following is a TCR beta chain sequence with its context. V lost 6 bases and J lost 5, with 16 bases in between. The germline V gene has CDR1 MNHEY and CDR2 SVGEGT. The CDR3 is 14 amino acids. This sample was taken from a study of control samples from healthy donors and cancer patients. TCRdb's table, derived via immunoSEQ multiplex PCR, lists solely in-frame clones and lacks some. Among 55,000 to 85,000 clones listed, about 89% were seen once. Input material: PBMCs. This chain links TRBV6-2 or TRBV6-3 with TRBJ2-5; D gene unclear. This sequence originates from a woman in her forties or fifties with head and neck cancer. CDR3 sequence reads: CASSPGSLPETQYF. The CDR3 nucleotides read TGTGCCAGCAGCCCCGGATCCCTCCCGGAGACCCAGTACTTC.